The 29 T cell receptor beta chains below come from one sample, sequenced in a study of shared clonotypes between healthy human individuals. Measured with immunoSEQ multiplex PCR; TCRdb has only the in-frame clones, and not every one. The repertoire holds about 470,000 clones, with around 75% as singletons. The sample comprised PBMCs. All receptors derive from a woman aged 40-49 years in good health. Some clones in this sample may be carry-over from other donors' samples.

V gene TRBV18 combines with J gene TRBJ2-7; perhaps TRBD2 as D (6 bases). Germline V gene data show CDR1 as KGHSH and CDR2 as LQKENI. There are 15 residues in the CDR3. Trimming shortened V by 3 bases and J by 2 bases, and 14 bases separated the two germline ends. The CDR3 reads CASSPLPGVAYEQYF. The CDR3 region has the DNA TGTGCCAGCTCACCCTTGCCGGGGGTGGCCTACGAGCAGTACTTC.

In this sample, this clone turned up a few times. This chain joins TRBV28 and TRBJ1-2, with D perhaps TRBD1 (6 bases). Trimming cost V 4 bases and J 4 bases, with 16 bases left between them. This CDR3 spans 15 amino acids. Germline CDR1 is MDHEN and CDR2 is SYDVKM. Here the CDR3 reads CASSSGTPFGYGYTF. The CDR3 coding sequence is TGTGCCAGCAGTTCCGGGACACCCTTCGGCTATGGCTACACCTTC.

The V gene is TRBV21-1, the J gene TRBJ2-7; the D call TRBD1 from the table was never checked on the DNA. TRBV21-1 is annotated as a pseudogene. The CDR3 is 20 amino acids. This CDR3 is CASSNCINRDSHTWGYEQYF. CDR3 sequence (DNA): TGTGCCAGCAGCAACTGCATAAACCGGGACAGTCATACTTGGGGCTACGAGCAGTACTTC.

In this sample, this clone turned up many times. The chain recombines TRBV5-6 with TRBJ1-5, with 11 nucleotides matching TRBD1. The germline V gene has CDR1 SGHDT and CDR2 YYEEEE. Trimming took 4 bases from V and 7 from J; bases not matched to a gene: 10. The CDR3 totals 16 residues. CDR3 DNA: TGTGCCAGCAGCAGCCGGACAGGGGGCTTGGGCCAGCCCCAGCATTTT. It translates to CASSSRTGGLGQPQHF.

The V gene is TRBV7-9, the J gene TRBJ2-2, with D hard to call. Trimming removed 1 base from V and 7 bases from J, with 4 bases in between. The CDR3 is 12 residues long. Germline V lookup: CDR1 SEHNR, CDR2 FQNEAQ (reference sequence). The CDR3 coding sequence is TGTGCCAGCAGCTTAGAGGGCGGGGAGCTGTTTTTT. Protein: CASSLEGGELFF.

Details on this clone: This likely stems from a read error, as it lies one base from a far larger clone. The chain joins TRBV4-1 to TRBJ2-7, with no clear D. The germline V gene encodes CDR1 MGHRA and CDR2 YSYEKL. This CDR3 is built from 17 residues. CDR3 sequence: CASSQPLTTYTPYGQYF. DNA of the CDR3: TGCGCCAGCAGCCAACCCCTAACGACTTACACCCCCTACGGGCAGTACTTC.

The chain links TRBV7-2 to TRBJ2-3; TRBD2 matches at 8 bases. The CDR3 has 18 residues. Losses at the gene ends were 5 bases for V and 2 bases for J; bases not matched to a gene: 15. Germline CDR1 SGHTA, CDR2 FQGNSA. Written as DNA, the CDR3 is TGTGCCAGCAGCCTAAAAACGGCTAGCGGGCACTCCACAGATACGCAGTATTTT. Its protein product is CASSLKTASGHSTDTQYF.

The rearrangement links TRBV2 to TRBJ2-2; no clear D. The CDR3 length is 15 residues. Germline V gene lookup returns CDR1 SNHLY and CDR2 FYNNEI. The V gene lost 4 bases and the J gene lost 0 bases, with 9 bases spanning the gap. CDR3 in DNA: TGTGCCAGCAGTGCGGAGCATACGAACACCGGGGAGCTGTTTTTT. It is translated as CASSAEHTNTGELFF.

This chain uses TRBV11-2 with TRBJ2-3; TRBD1 matches at 9 bases. The CDR3 covers 14 residues. With 5 bases clipped from V and 3 bases from J, the junction kept 3 bases outside the gene matches. Germline V gene sequence: CDR1 SGHAT, CDR2 FQNNGV. CDR3: CASSGQGKTDTQYF. The DNA of the CDR3 is TGTGCCAGCAGCGGACAGGGGAAGACAGATACGCAGTATTTT.

The CDR3 sequence is CAGTGAIHYEQYF. CDR3 DNA: TGTGCCGGCACAGGGGCGATTCACTACGAGCAGTACTTC. The chain is built from TRBV2 and TRBJ2-5; TRBD1 aligns across 7 bases. Near its end, the DNA agrees better with TRBJ2-7, so the J call may be wrong. The CDR3 length is 13 residues. The V gene's germline CDR1 is SNHLY and CDR2 FYNNEI.

The CDR3 sequence is CSVEVAGRDEQFF. The CDR3 bases are TGCAGCGTTGAAGTAGCGGGGCGGGATGAGCAGTTCTTC. The rearrangement uses TRBV29-1 and TRBJ2-1, with 8 bases fitting TRBD2. V gave up 1 base and J gave up 8 bases; unmatched junction bases: 4. Per the germline V gene, CDR1 is SQVTM and CDR2 is ANQGSEA. CDR3 size: 13 residues.

The chain joins TRBV18 to TRBJ1-2; D is possibly TRBD1 (5 bases). With 2 bases removed from V and 6 bases from J, the gap between germline ends came to 16 bases. This CDR3 has 15 residues. Germline-derived CDR1 and CDR2 are KGHSH and LQKENI. Here the CDR3 DNA reads TGTGCCAGCTCACCAACACCGAGGCAGGGACATGGCTACACCTTC. Amino acids: CASSPTPRQGHGYTF. The variable domain in full, with the rest retrieved from reference TRBV18 and TRBJ1-2, is NAGVMQNPRHLVRRRGQEARLRCSPMKGHSHVYWYRQLPEEGLKFMVYLQKENIIDESGMPKERFSAEFPKEGPSILRIQQVVRGDSAAYFCASSPTPRQGHGYTFGSGTRLTVV.

The chain has TRBV29-1 and TRBJ1-2; 7 nucleotides match TRBD1. The CDR3 loop spans 12 amino acids. Trimming took 4 bases from V and 3 from J; bases not matched to a gene: 2. Germline values: CDR1 SQVTM, CDR2 ANQGSEA. In DNA, the CDR3 is TGCAGCGTTGGACAGGGAGACTATGGCTACACCTTC. This gives the protein CSVGQGDYGYTF.

This rearrangement joins TRBV7-9 to TRBJ2-2; no clear D. The V end was cut by 2 bases, the J end by 7 bases, with 14 bases between. CDR3 size: 15 residues. The germline gives CDR1 SEHNR, CDR2 FQNEAQ (reference sequence). The CDR3 sequence is CASSLTEGKGGELFF. Here the CDR3 DNA reads TGTGCCAGCAGCTTAACAGAAGGGAAAGGCGGGGAGCTGTTTTTT.

The V gene is TRBV27, the J gene TRBJ2-7; no firm D call. CDR3 size: 12 residues. CDR1 is MNHEY and CDR2 is SMNVEV in the germline V gene (reference sequence). V was trimmed by 5 bases and J by 0 bases, leaving 5 bases between them. CDR3: CASSRSSYEQYF. The CDR3 DNA follows: TGTGCCAGCAGTCGCAGCTCCTACGAGCAGTACTTC.

This chain's CDR3 is CASSELGQGLYEQYF. CDR3 DNA: TGTGCCAGCAGTGAGTTGGGACAGGGATTGTACGAGCAGTACTTC. The chain combines TRBV2 with TRBJ2-7; 9 bases match TRBD1. This CDR3 spans 15 amino acids. V lost 3 bases and J lost 4; bases outside the gene matches: 7. Per germline, CDR1 SNHLY and CDR2 FYNNEI.

The CDR3 coding sequence is TGTGCCAGCAGCTCGACTAGCGGGAGAAACACCGGGGAGCTGTTTTTT. Its protein product is CASSSTSGRNTGELFF. The chain has TRBV7-7 and TRBJ2-2; 12 bases line up with TRBD2. Germline-derived CDR1 and CDR2 are SSHAT and FNYEAQ (reference sequence). V lost 4 bases to trimming and J lost 2 bases; unmatched junction nucleotides: 2. This CDR3 has 16 amino acids.

CDR3 protein: CASSLSYYEREQFF. CDR3 sequence (DNA): TGTGCCAGCAGTTTATCCTACTACGAACGGGAGCAGTTCTTC. V is TRBV28 and J is TRBJ2-1; D gene ambiguous. Germline loops: CDR1 MDHEN, CDR2 SYDVKM. Trimming took off 1 base at V and 10 bases at J, with 14 bases between the two ends. The CDR3 has 14 amino acids.

The chain couples TRBV5-4 to TRBJ1-2; tentatively, D is TRBD1 (5 bases). Trimming pared 3 bases from V and 5 bases from J, leaving 26 bases between. CDR3 size: 18 residues. Looked up from germline, CDR1 is SGHNT and CDR2 is YYREEE (reference sequence). The CDR3 loop reads CASSSPLTKSGYGYGYTF. CDR3 bases: TGTGCCAGCAGCTCTCCCTTAACTAAGTCAGGGTACGGTTATGGCTACACCTTC. The whole variable domain, remainder taken from reference TRBV5-4 and TRBJ1-2, is ETGVTQSPTHLIKTRGQQVTLRCSSQSGHNTVSWYQQALGQGPQFIFQYYREEENGRGNFPPRFSGLQFPNYSSELNVNALELDDSALYLCASSSPLTKSGYGYGYTFGSGTRLTVV.

The chain couples TRBV7-2 to TRBJ2-1, with D hard to call. This CDR3 spans 14 amino acids. Germline CDR1 SGHTA, CDR2 FQGNSA. V was clipped by 1 base and J by 0 bases, with 4 bases between them. DNA of the CDR3: TGTGCCAGCAGCTTAGAAACCTCCTACAATGAGCAGTTCTTC. It translates to CASSLETSYNEQFF.

Regarding this clone: Distinct nucleotide sequences in the sample also encode this CDR3. This sequence joins TRBV11-2 and TRBJ1-1; D may be TRBD1 (5 bases). Germline assignment: CDR1 SGHAT and CDR2 FQNNGV. The CDR3 has 14 amino acids. V was shortened by 2 bases and J by 1 base, with 8 bases between the two germline ends. The CDR3 loop is CASSLTGSNTEAFF. CDR3 DNA sequence: TGTGCCAGCAGCTTAACAGGATCGAACACTGAAGCTTTCTTT.

The rearrangement joins TRBV6-5 to TRBJ2-7; 9 nucleotides match TRBD2. From germline, CDR1 is MNHEY and CDR2 SVGAGI. CDR3 length: 14 residues. J was trimmed by 7 bases and V by 7 bases; bases with no gene match: 11. CDR3 in amino acids: CASTSGLAGREQYF. Written as DNA, the CDR3 is TGTGCCAGCACCTCAGGGCTAGCGGGAAGAGAGCAGTACTTC.

This chain links TRBV5-4 with TRBJ2-5, with 9 bases matching TRBD1. V was pared by 6 bases and J by 3 bases, with 9 bases of the junction left unmatched. This CDR3 has 15 residues. CDR1 is SGHNT, CDR2 YYREEE, per germline (reference sequence). The CDR3 region has the DNA TGTGCCAGCATCGAAGCCGGGACAGGGAAAGAGACCCAGTACTTC. It translates to CASIEAGTGKETQYF.

V gene TRBV2 combines with J gene TRBJ2-7, with 9 bases that match TRBD1. CDR1 and CDR2 from the germline V gene are SNHLY and FYNNEI. The CDR3 has 14 amino acids. J was trimmed by 6 bases and V by 7 bases; bases with no gene match: 10. The chain's CDR3 is CASTRGQGNVEQYF. The CDR3 coding sequence is TGTGCCAGCACCCGAGGACAGGGGAACGTCGAGCAGTACTTC.

This chain links TRBV5-4 with TRBJ2-7; possible D gene TRBD2, 5 bases. V was pared by 4 bases and J by 2 bases, with 10 bases between. From germline, CDR1 is SGHNT and CDR2 YYREEE (reference sequence). This CDR3 comprises 13 residues. CDR3: CASSPGLAYEQYF. CDR3 bases: TGTGCCAGCAGCCCTGGACTGGCCTACGAGCAGTACTTC.

The chain carries TRBV7-3 and TRBJ2-2; 8 nucleotides align to TRBD2. The germline V gene has CDR1 SGHTA and CDR2 FQGTGA. This CDR3 has 16 amino acids. V dropped 2 bases and J dropped 5; count of bases not matched to a gene: 7. CDR3 in amino acids: CASSLEAGALTGELFF. The CDR3 bases are TGTGCCAGCAGCTTAGAAGCGGGAGCTTTGACCGGGGAGCTGTTTTTT.

The rearrangement uses TRBV30 and TRBJ2-7, with 8 bases aligning to TRBD2. Looked up from germline, CDR1 is GTSNPN and CDR2 is SVGIG (reference sequence). Trimming removed 6 bases from V and 3 bases from J; junction bases left unmatched: 7. This CDR3 comprises 13 residues. In DNA, the CDR3 is TGTGCCTGCCCGGGACTAGTAGGCTACGAGCAGTACTTC. Protein: CACPGLVGYEQYF.

V is TRBV5-4 and J is TRBJ2-1; weak D call: TRBD2 (6 bases). Germline CDR1 reads SGHNT; CDR2 reads YYREEE (reference sequence). The CDR3 contains 16 residues. Trimming took 0 bases from V and 6 from J, leaving 16 bases between them. The CDR3 bases are TGTGCCAGCAGCTTGGTGGGGGGACTCCAGGGCAATGAGCAGTTCTTC. This codes for CASSLVGGLQGNEQFF.

The genes are TRBV28 and TRBJ2-2, with TRBD2 matching 7 bases. The germline V gene encodes CDR1 MDHEN and CDR2 SYDVKM. V lost 5 bases, J lost 6 bases, and 6 bases stayed unmatched. The CDR3 runs to 14 residues. The CDR3 spells CASSPLTSPGELFF. The CDR3 DNA reads as TGTGCCAGCAGTCCACTGACTAGCCCCGGGGAGCTGTTTTTT.